This passage covers 17 T cell receptor beta chains from one sample sequenced in a study of vaccination effects on CD4 cells after COVID-19. Sequencing used immunoSEQ multiplex PCR; TCRdb keeps in-frame clones, though not all of them. The sample records 11,000 to 15,000 clones, over 65% being singletons. Their antigens are not known. ViraFEST used viral peptide pools to expand antigen-specific CD4+ T cells before sequencing. Scientists isolated CD4+ T cells after a roughly nine-day culture period ended. Sometime from March through December 2020, the person acquired a SARS-CoV-2 infection that PCR confirmed. Participants each got two BNT162b2 or mRNA-1273 vaccine doses. Specimen: CD4+ T cells from PBMCs cultured with HCoV-NL63 spike peptides, collected after COVID-19 vaccination. These receptors were collected from a human donor who had a prior SARS-CoV-2 infection.

The J gene is TRBJ2-5, the V gene TRBV13; TRBD2 agrees at 11 bases. Trimming took 4 bases from V and 2 from J; bases not matched to a gene: 6. CDR3 length: 16 amino acids. Germline values: CDR1 PRHDT, CDR2 FYEKMQ (reference sequence). Here the CDR3 reads CASSSETSGAQETQYF. The CDR3 DNA reads TGTGCCAGCAGCTCCGAGACTAGCGGGGCACAAGAGACCCAGTACTTC. The entire variable domain, with the rest obtained from reference TRBV13 and TRBJ2-5, is as follows: AAGVIQSPRHLIKEKRETATLKCYPIPRHDTVYWYQQGPGQDPQFLISFYEKMQSDKGSIPDRFSAQQFSDYHSELNMSSLELGDSALYFCASSSETSGAQETQYFGPGTRLLVL.

The rearrangement uses TRBV7-8 and TRBJ2-3; 9 bases fit TRBD2. This CDR3 comprises 16 residues. Trimming cost V 1 base and J 4 bases; bases outside gene matches: 6. Germline V CDR1 and CDR2: SGHVS, FQNEAQ. The CDR3 loop is CASSLVLRGGPDTQYF. In nucleotides, the CDR3 is TGTGCCAGCAGCTTAGTATTGCGGGGGGGCCCAGATACGCAGTATTTT.

The chain combines TRBV5-1 with TRBJ1-1, with a tentative D call TRBD1 (5 bases). This CDR3 has 16 amino acids. Germline V gene data show CDR1 as SGHRS and CDR2 as YFSETQ. Trimming pared 3 bases from V and 2 bases from J, leaving 17 bases between. The CDR3 loop reads CASSSVPGLRNTEAFF. The CDR3 region has the DNA TGCGCCAGCAGCTCCGTACCGGGACTCCGTAACACTGAAGCTTTCTTT.

V and J are TRBV6-5 and TRBJ1-4, with D possibly matching TRBD1 (5 bases). The CDR3 is made up of 15 amino acids. Germline V gives CDR1 MNHEY, CDR2 SVGAGI. Trimming took 7 bases from V and 6 from J, leaving 18 bases between them. As DNA, the CDR3 is TGTGCCAGCATTCCGGGACGGGACGGGTATGAAAAACTGTTTTTT. As protein: CASIPGRDGYEKLFF.

The V and J genes are TRBV7-9 and TRBJ1-1; 8 nucleotides match TRBD1. V was clipped by 7 bases and J by 5 bases; unmatched bases: 6. The germline V gene encodes CDR1 SEHNR and CDR2 FQNEAQ (reference sequence). The CDR3 is 13 residues long. For the CDR3, the DNA is TGTGCCAGCACGGGACAGGAGTGGACTGAAGCTTTCTTT. It encodes CASTGQEWTEAFF.

In its sample, this clone was seen once. The identical CDR3 is also encoded by other nucleotide sequences in the sample. The gene calls are TRBV3-1 (or the pseudogene TRBV3-2) and TRBJ1-6; D ambiguous. The CDR3 runs 13 residues. Trimming removed 1 base from V and 13 bases from J, with 11 bases in between. Germline V gene lookup returns CDR1 LGHDT and CDR2 YNNKEL (reference sequence). CDR3 protein: CASSQGPPPPLHF. The CDR3, as DNA: TGTGCCAGCAGCCAAGGGCCACCTCCCCCCCTCCACTTT.

The gene calls are TRBV7-3 and TRBJ2-1; 7 bases agree with TRBD2. V dropped 8 bases and J dropped 12; count of bases not matched to a gene: 19. The CDR3 extends over 15 amino acids. CDR1 is SGHTA, CDR2 FQGTGA, per germline. CDR3 DNA sequence: TGTGCCAGCCAAGCTAGGGGAGGGATGGGGCAACGGCAGTTCTTC. Residues: CASQARGGMGQRQFF.

V usage is TRBV11-2 and J usage is TRBJ2-5; D gene unclear. The CDR3 runs 12 residues. Germline CDR1 SGHAT, CDR2 FQNNGV. Trimming removed 4 bases from V and 4 bases from J, with 7 bases in between. CDR3 protein: CASSYLGETQYF. The CDR3 DNA sequence: TGTGCCAGCAGCTATTTGGGAGAGACCCAGTACTTC.

The gene calls are TRBV30 and TRBJ1-5; D might be TRBD1 (6 bases). The germline gives CDR1 GTSNPN, CDR2 SVGIG (reference sequence). V lost 2 bases and J lost 4, with 9 bases in between. The CDR3 length is 13 residues. The CDR3 loop is CAWSHRENQPQHF. In nucleotides, the CDR3 is TGTGCCTGGAGTCACAGGGAAAATCAGCCCCAGCATTTT.

The gene calls are TRBV7-9 and TRBJ2-5, with 7 bases identical to TRBD1. Germline V gene lookup returns CDR1 SEHNR and CDR2 FQNEAQ (reference sequence). The J segment lost 5 bases and the V segment lost 4 bases, leaving 13 bases of the junction unmatched. The CDR3 totals 16 residues. For the CDR3, the DNA is TGTGCCAGCAGCTCCGGGGACAGTTATTTCCCCGAGACCCAGTACTTC. Translation: CASSSGDSYFPETQYF.

V gene TRBV6-1 combines with J gene TRBJ2-2; D gene unclear. The germline CDR1 and CDR2 sequences are MNHNS and SASEGT. This CDR3 is built from 18 residues. V lost 3 bases and J 5 bases, leaving 22 bases between the germline ends. CDR3 nucleotide sequence: TGTGCCAGCAGTGAGGGTTCGGGTGGGTATGGTCCGACCGGGGAGCTGTTTTTT. Translating it yields CASSEGSGGYGPTGELFF.

The chain employs TRBV15 and TRBJ2-3; D possibly matches TRBD1 or TRBD2 (6 bases each). Germline V lookup: CDR1 LNHNV, CDR2 YYDKDF (reference sequence). The CDR3 contains 17 residues. The germline V and J ends were trimmed by 1 base and 3 bases, with 17 bases remaining between them. The CDR3 DNA is TGTGCCACCAGCAGAGGGAGGGGCAGGGGAAAGACAGATACGCAGTATTTT. Translated, it gives CATSRGRGRGKTDTQYF.

The J gene is TRBJ1-1, the V gene TRBV12-3 or TRBV12-4; 7 nucleotides agree with TRBD1. There are 13 residues in the CDR3. J was trimmed by 7 bases and V by 5 bases; bases with no gene match: 7. The CDR3 sequence: CASSIRDRGEAFF. CDR3 bases: TGTGCCAGCAGTATCCGGGACAGAGGTGAAGCTTTCTTT.

V is TRBV6-6 and J is TRBJ2-3; D not resolved. The V gene's germline CDR1 is MNHNY and CDR2 SVGAGI (reference sequence). The V end lost 5 bases, the J end lost 0 bases, and 3 bases lay between the germline ends. The CDR3 covers 12 residues. The CDR3 DNA follows: TGTGCCAGCAGTGCCAGCACAGATACGCAGTATTTT. Its translation is CASSASTDTQYF.

V gene TRBV9 combines with J gene TRBJ2-2; D call uncertain. This CDR3 is built from 14 residues. Trimming pared 0 bases from V and 2 bases from J, leaving 5 bases between. The germline gives CDR1 SGDLS, CDR2 YYNGEE. This chain's CDR3 is CASSVAHNTGELFF. The CDR3, as DNA: TGTGCCAGCAGCGTAGCCCATAACACCGGGGAGCTGTTTTTT.

This clone was observed a few times. The chain carries TRBV6-2 or TRBV6-3 and TRBJ1-5; D might be TRBD1 (5 bases). The V end was cut by 6 bases, the J end by 3 bases, with 15 bases between. CDR3 size: 15 residues. CDR1 is MNHEY, CDR2 SVGEGT, per germline. CDR3 sequence: CASSDSTGYNQPQHF. CDR3 in DNA: TGTGCCAGCAGCGATTCTACAGGTTACAATCAGCCCCAGCATTTT.

The V gene is TRBV19, the J gene TRBJ2-7; TRBD1 aligns across 10 bases. The CDR3 consists of 17 residues. The germline gives CDR1 LNHDA, CDR2 SQIVND (reference sequence). The V segment lost 3 bases and the J segment 3 bases; nucleotides outside the gene matches: 11. CDR3 bases: TGTGCCAGTAGTATCCGAAGCCCGGGACAGGGGAACTACGAGCAGTACTTC. Residues: CASSIRSPGQGNYEQYF.